Given below is one T cell receptor (beta chain) in context. These data originate in a study of blood T cell repertoires in COVID-19. In the study overall: Samples taken during acute and convalescent COVID-19 were collected in the United States, Italy and Spain. Sample material is recorded as cDNA or gDNA derived from T cells, B-cell-depleted T cells, or PBMCs.

In the source study's methods: Reference gene primers were amplified, and this amplification served to estimate nucleated cell counts. Clones were sequenced by immunoSEQ multiplex PCR, and TCRdb holds only the in-frame ones, with some missing. That table gives V, J and clone size, and the DNA gave D and trimming. The top ten hold 4% to 5% of the sample, which has about 130,000 clones, 90% seen once. The CDR3 covers 14 residues. CDR1 is LGHNA and CDR2 is YSLEER in the germline V gene. The V end lost 1 base, the J end lost 6 bases, and 13 bases lay between the germline ends. Seattle patients were enrolled during active infection and followed longitudinally.

The V gene is TRBV4-3, the J gene TRBJ2-7; D might be TRBD2 (5 bases). The sequence derives from a man aged 55 to 70 with COVID-19, enrolled during active disease. The material sequenced was peripheral blood. CDR3 nucleotides: TGCGCCAGCAGCCAAGTCGGGATGTTCTCCGAGCAGTACTTC. It codes for CASSQVGMFSEQYF.